Below, 5 T cell receptor beta chains from the same sample are listed, as sequenced in a study of cytomegalovirus exposure and HLA in healthy donors. A multiplex PCR was run with 60 Vbeta primers and 13 Jbeta primers. Assay used: immunoSEQ multiplex PCR; TCRdb lists only in-frame clones, some missing. The sample lists about 120,000 clones; roughly 82% were seen once. Material: PBMCs. These receptors all come from a man aged 35 to 55 in good health and CMV-seropositive.

The chain employs TRBV4-1 and TRBJ2-5, with a weak D call TRBD2 (6 bases). The CDR3 is 16 residues long. In germline, CDR1 is MGHRA, CDR2 YSYEKL. Trimming pared 0 bases from V and 0 bases from J, leaving 11 bases between. This CDR3 is CASSQEPGVHQETQYF. In DNA form, the CDR3 reads TGCGCCAGCAGCCAAGAGCCGGGGGTTCACCAAGAGACCCAGTACTTC.

The CDR3 here is CASKGPGGQLHYEQYF. The CDR3, as DNA: TGTGCCAGCAAGGGACCAGGGGGCCAATTGCACTACGAGCAGTACTTC. The V gene is TRBV6-4, the J gene TRBJ2-7; 8 nucleotides line up with TRBD1. Per germline, CDR1 MRHNA and CDR2 SNTAGT. The V and J ends lost 7 bases and 3 bases, in that order; junction bases with no gene match: 14. There are 16 residues in the CDR3.

The genes are TRBV5-1 and TRBJ1-2, with 8 bases aligning to TRBD1. Per the germline V gene, CDR1 is SGHRS and CDR2 is YFSETQ. The CDR3 spans 14 residues. Trimming at V came to 6 bases and at J to 6 bases, leaving 10 bases not matched to a gene. For the CDR3, the DNA is TGCGCCAGCACCCCGACAGGGGATTGGGATGGCTACACCTTC. Translation gives CASTPTGDWDGYTF.

The DNA for the CDR3 is TGTGCCAGCAGTTTGGAGGGGATCGCGGGGTACACTGAAGCTTTCTTT. Translating gives CASSLEGIAGYTEAFF. The rearrangement links TRBV28 to TRBJ1-1, with a weak D call TRBD1 (5 bases). The CDR3 length is 16 residues. Germline CDR1 MDHEN, CDR2 SYDVKM. V lost 3 bases, J lost 3 bases, and 17 bases lay in between.

The chain combines TRBV4-1 with TRBJ1-4; TRBD1 matches at 7 bases. Germline V gene sequence: CDR1 MGHRA, CDR2 YSYEKL. This CDR3 contains 14 residues. Trimming removed 3 bases from V and 8 bases from J; junction bases left unmatched: 6. This CDR3 reads CASSQRQGSEKLFF. CDR3 DNA: TGCGCCAGCAGCCAGAGACAGGGATCCGAAAAACTGTTTTTT.